The 21 T cell receptor beta chains listed next were all sequenced from one sample in a study of STAT5B mutations in CD4+ large granular lymphocyte leukemia. Clones were read by immunoSEQ multiplex PCR, and TCRdb kept only the in-frame ones, dropping some. Of under 50,000 clones listed, approximately 83% are singletons. Sequencing used CD4+ T cells from blood buffy coats. The receptors derive from a human donor in good health.

J is TRBJ2-7 and V is TRBV10-1; D not certain. CDR1 is WNHNN, CDR2 SYGVQD, per germline (reference sequence). There are 13 residues in the CDR3. V lost 6 bases, J lost 4 bases, and 13 bases lay in between. The CDR3 protein is CASRASGDYEQYF. CDR3 DNA sequence: TGCGCCAGCAGGGCATCTGGGGATTACGAGCAGTACTTC.

The rearrangement uses TRBV5-6 and TRBJ2-1; TRBD2 agrees at 7 bases. After removal of 0 bases from V and 0 bases from J, the junction contained 6 bases not matched to a gene. CDR1 is SGHDT, CDR2 YYEEEE, per germline. This CDR3 comprises 17 residues. CDR3 in amino acids: CASSLVAGLHSYNEQFF. The CDR3 nucleotides are TGTGCCAGCAGCTTGGTCGCGGGACTACACTCCTACAATGAGCAGTTCTTC.

This rearrangement joins TRBV7-7 to TRBJ2-3, with 8 bases fitting TRBD2. This CDR3 has 15 amino acids. Germline CDR1 reads SSHAT; CDR2 reads FNYEAQ (reference sequence). The ends lost 2 bases at V and 1 base at J; junction bases unmatched: 2. The CDR3 here is CASSLTSGRTDTQYF. In DNA form, the CDR3 reads TGTGCCAGCAGCTTAACTAGCGGACGCACAGATACGCAGTATTTT.

Notes on this clone: This same CDR3 is encoded by further DNA sequences in the sample. The CDR3 reads CASSLTGGTEAFF. The CDR3 DNA follows: TGTGCCAGCAGCTTAACAGGGGGCACTGAAGCTTTCTTT. The V and J genes are TRBV7-9 and TRBJ1-1; 8 nucleotides agree with TRBD1. The germline CDR1 and CDR2 sequences are SEHNR and FQNEAQ (reference sequence). V was pared by 2 bases and J by 4 bases, with 0 bases of the junction left unmatched. CDR3 length: 13 residues.

V is TRBV19 and J is TRBJ2-7; TRBD1 matches 9 bases. The CDR3 extends over 17 amino acids. The V gene end was trimmed by 1 base and the J gene end by 0 bases; junction bases not matched to a gene: 7. CDR1 is LNHDA, CDR2 SQIVND, per germline (reference sequence). The chain's CDR3 is CASSIGGTGSSSYEQYF. The CDR3 nucleotides read TGTGCCAGTAGTATAGGGGGGACAGGGAGCAGCTCCTACGAGCAGTACTTC. The complete variable domain, with remaining parts taken from reference TRBV19 and TRBJ2-7, reads DGGITQSPKYLFRKEGQNVTLSCEQNLNHDAMYWYRQDPGQGLRLIYYSQIVNDFQKGDIAEGYSVSREKKESFPLTVTSAQKNPTAFYLCASSIGGTGSSSYEQYFGPGTRLTVT.

This chain connects TRBV7-2 to TRBJ2-5; maybe TRBD2 (5 bases). CDR3 length: 14 residues. Germline values: CDR1 SGHTA, CDR2 FQGNSA. V dropped 3 bases and J dropped 0 bases, with 8 bases sitting between them. The chain's CDR3 is CASSFQADQETQYF. In nucleotides, the CDR3 is TGTGCCAGCAGCTTTCAAGCGGACCAAGAGACCCAGTACTTC.

The chain is built from TRBV5-4 and TRBJ1-1; D is undetermined. In germline, CDR1 is SGHNT, CDR2 YYREEE (reference sequence). Deletions cut 0 bases from V and 11 bases from J, with 17 bases between. The CDR3 runs to 14 residues. CDR3 loop: CASSLVSQPQAAFF. CDR3 coding DNA: TGTGCCAGCAGCTTGGTATCTCAGCCTCAGGCGGCTTTCTTT.

This chain joins TRBV5-4 and TRBJ2-3; TRBD2 might be the D (6 bases). CDR3 length: 16 amino acids. In germline, CDR1 is SGHNT, CDR2 YYREEE (reference sequence). V was clipped by 0 bases and J by 2 bases, with 13 bases between them. As DNA, the CDR3 is TGTGCCAGCAGCTTGGCCGTTAGCGGAACCACAGATACGCAGTATTTT. Its protein is CASSLAVSGTTDTQYF. Variable domain in full (rest from reference TRBV5-4 and TRBJ2-3): ETGVTQSPTHLIKTRGQQVTLRCSSQSGHNTVSWYQQALGQGPQFIFQYYREEENGRGNFPPRFSGLQFPNYSSELNVNALELDDSALYLCASSLAVSGTTDTQYFGPGTRLTVL.

V and J are TRBV6-1 and TRBJ2-4; D unresolved. V was trimmed by 10 bases and J by 5 bases, leaving 6 bases between them. The CDR3 runs to 10 residues. Germline V gives CDR1 MNHNS, CDR2 SASEGT. The CDR3: CATRENIQYF. DNA of the CDR3: TGTGCCACCCGGGAAAACATTCAGTACTTC.

Only a few counts were recorded for this clone. CDR3 nucleotides: TGTGCCAGCAGTTTAAGGACCGACTATAATTCACCCCTCCACTTT. This translates into CASSLRTDYNSPLHF. The chain has TRBV28 and TRBJ1-6; D is uncertain. V was pared by 2 bases and J by 3 bases, with 8 bases between. The CDR3 has 15 residues. Germline CDR1 reads MDHEN; CDR2 reads SYDVKM. The full variable domain, completed using reference TRBV28 and TRBJ1-6, is DVKVTQSSRYLVKRTGEKVFLECVQDMDHENMFWYRQDPGLGLRLIYFSYDVKMKEKGDIPEGYSVSREKKERFSLILESASTNQTSMYLCASSLRTDYNSPLHFGNGTRLTVT.

This chain links TRBV6-5 with TRBJ2-7; 8 bases map to TRBD2. V shed 0 bases, J shed 6 bases, and the junction held 10 bases outside the gene matches. This CDR3 comprises 16 residues. Germline CDR1 MNHEY, CDR2 SVGAGI. The CDR3 sequence: CASSYSRWRGRPEQYF. Written as DNA, the CDR3 is TGTGCCAGCAGTTACTCGAGGTGGCGCGGGAGGCCCGAGCAGTACTTC.

This sequence joins TRBV6-5 and TRBJ1-2; possible D gene TRBD1, 6 bases. Germline V CDR1 and CDR2: MNHEY, SVGAGI. V was shortened by 6 bases and J by 13 bases, with 18 bases between the two germline ends. The CDR3 consists of 12 residues. CDR3 nucleotides: TGTGCCAGCAGCGAAACAGGGACCTCCACCACCTTC. Translated, it gives CASSETGTSTTF.

The chain carries TRBV9 and TRBJ2-2; 13 positions match TRBD2. CDR3 size: 16 residues. CDR1 is SGDLS and CDR2 is YYNGEE in the germline V gene. Unmatched junction bases numbered 6, after V lost 3 bases and J lost 7 bases. The CDR3 DNA follows: TGTGCCAGCAGCGGGACTAGCGGGGGTATAGGCGGGGAGCTGTTTTTT. It specifies CASSGTSGGIGGELFF.

The V and J genes are TRBV5-1 and TRBJ2-5; possible D gene TRBD1, 6 bases. V lost 4 bases, J lost 2 bases, and 15 bases lay in between. Germline CDR1 SGHRS, CDR2 YFSETQ. The CDR3 has 15 amino acids. The CDR3: CASSIAGQSQETQYF. Written as DNA, the CDR3 is TGCGCCAGCAGCATCGCTGGACAGAGTCAAGAGACCCAGTACTTC. The variable domain in full, with the rest retrieved from reference TRBV5-1 and TRBJ2-5, is KAGVTQTPRYLIKTRGQQVTLSCSPISGHRSVSWYQQTPGQGLQFLFEYFSETQRNKGNFPGRFSGRQFSNSRSEMNVSTLELGDSALYLCASSIAGQSQETQYFGPGTRLLVL.

The chain uses TRBV6-5 and TRBJ1-1; D is perhaps TRBD1 (6 bases). Deletions cut 2 bases from V and 5 bases from J, with 12 bases between. The CDR3 contains 14 residues. Germline V gives CDR1 MNHEY, CDR2 SVGAGI. The CDR3 loop is CASSYVDRSTEAFF. In DNA, the CDR3 is TGTGCCAGCAGTTACGTCGACAGGTCAACTGAAGCTTTCTTT.

The rearrangement links TRBV15 to TRBJ1-2, with D unclear. CDR1 and CDR2 from the germline V gene are LNHNV and YYDKDF (reference sequence). The V end was cut by 1 base, the J end by 6 bases, with 9 bases between. The CDR3 length is 13 residues. DNA of the CDR3: TGTGCCACCAGCAGAGCGGCAGGCAATGGCTACACCTTC. This encodes CATSRAAGNGYTF.

The V gene is TRBV6-4, the J gene TRBJ2-7; a possible D gene is TRBD2 (7 bases). There are 16 residues in the CDR3. V was pared by 0 bases and J by 1 base, with 13 bases between. CDR1 is MRHNA and CDR2 is SNTAGT in the germline V gene. CDR3 sequence reads: CASSDSTEGGSYEQYF. DNA of the CDR3: TGTGCCAGCAGTGACTCTACAGAGGGGGGGTCCTACGAGCAGTACTTC.

A few counts support this clone. CDR3 sequence (DNA): TGCAGCGTTGGGGGGGAGTTTAATGAGCAGTTCTTC. Encoded protein: CSVGGEFNEQFF. V usage is TRBV29-1 and J usage is TRBJ2-1, with D perhaps TRBD2 (6 bases). V lost 4 bases and J 7 bases, leaving 11 bases between the germline ends. Germline CDR1 and CDR2: SQVTM and ANQGSEA. This CDR3 has 12 residues.

This sequence joins TRBV7-3 and TRBJ2-3; D is possibly TRBD1 (5 bases). Germline V CDR1 and CDR2: SGHTA, FQGTGA. This CDR3 region has 14 residues. The V end was cut by 2 bases, the J end by 4 bases, with 10 bases between. The CDR3 sequence is CASSLQQGSDTQYF. In DNA, the CDR3 is TGTGCCAGCAGCTTACAGCAGGGCTCAGATACGCAGTATTTT.

The chain joins TRBV15 to TRBJ2-6; D ambiguous. There are 16 residues in the CDR3. Between the trimmed V and J ends, which lost 2 bases and 0 bases, there was a span of 8 bases. The germline CDR1 and CDR2 sequences are LNHNV and YYDKDF (reference sequence). Here the CDR3 reads CATSRHSSSGANVLTF. In DNA form, the CDR3 reads TGTGCCACCAGCAGACACAGCAGCTCTGGGGCCAACGTCCTGACTTTC.

The chain is built from TRBV19 and TRBJ1-3; weak D call: TRBD1 (5 bases). The CDR3 sequence is 16 residues long. Looked up from germline, CDR1 is LNHDA and CDR2 is SQIVND (reference sequence). Trimming took 3 bases from V and 1 from J, leaving 13 bases between them. The CDR3 nucleotides are TGTGCCAGTAGTATTCAGGGTTGGCAATCTGGAAACACCATATATTTT. It is translated as CASSIQGWQSGNTIYF.